The clone carrying this T cell receptor (beta chain) has only a few counts. Antigen: not known. This specimen belongs to a study of T cell repertoires in cytomegalovirus infection. Study-level information: Recently described HLA-C-restricted plus well-studied HLA-B-restricted CMV epitopes were used.

TCRdb analysed the reads with MiXCR anew, one entry per CDR3 protein. The sample consists of around 750,000 distinct CDR3 sequences, about 33% of them appearing once. Whole-study findings and limits: What dominated the ex vivo response were HLA-C-restricted CMV-specific TCR beta clonotypes.

Sequencing used cultured CD8+ T cells from PBMCs, obtained from culture after CMV antigen stimulation. The origin of this receptor is a human donor in good health (CMV status not recorded). Some clones in this sample may be carry-over from other donors' samples.

CDR3 coding DNA: TGTGCCAGCAGGGAGGGACCAATGAACACTGAAGCTTTCTTT. Its translation: CASREGPMNTEAFF. The chain is built from TRBV7-6 and TRBJ1-1, with D perhaps TRBD1 (5 bases). Looked up from germline, CDR1 is SGHVS and CDR2 is FNYEAQ. Trimming removed 6 bases from V and 0 bases from J, with 11 bases in between. CDR3 length equals 14 residues.